Listed below are T cell receptor beta chains from one sample, sequenced in a study of T cells in Graves' hyperthyroidism and ophthalmopathy. Using its own MiXCR run on the multiplex PCR reads, TCRdb lists one record per CDR3 protein. The table has about 640,000 distinct CDR3 sequences, about 20% seen once. Sequencing was carried out using blood. The receptor set was obtained from a man aged 25 to 45 with Graves' ophthalmopathy. Each CDR3 is given without its conserved first and last residue.

j_call | cdr3_length | v_call | cdr3_aa
TRBJ1-1 | 12 | TRBV11-1 | ASSLRDRATEAF
TRBJ2-2 | 14 | TRBV11-2 | ASSLWSSGDTGELF
TRBJ1-5 | 13 | TRBV6-1 | ASSRQGARNQPQH
TRBJ2-7 | 13 | TRBV7-8 | ASSLGWDSSYEQY
TRBJ2-5 | 13 | TRBV19 | ASSIQGQGRETQY
TRBJ2-2 | 12 | TRBV28 | ASSDSRDAGELF
TRBJ1-2 | 10 | TRBV28 | ASSLQYYGYT
TRBJ1-2 | 13 | TRBV15 | ATSRDRGKFYGYT
TRBJ2-1 | 14 | TRBV9 | ASSVAWGREGNEQF
TRBJ2-3 | 12 | TRBV15 | ATSRDDLTDTQY
TRBJ2-5 | 13 | TRBV7-8 | ASSQVAEEEETQY
TRBJ2-7 | 14 | TRBV30 | AWSGSWDYRLYEQY
TRBJ2-1 | 11 | TRBV20-1 | SALGQVLPEQF
TRBJ1-1 | 13 | TRBV5-1 | ASSPGDREVPEAF
TRBJ2-2 | 13 | TRBV6-1 | ASSEYRPRAGELF
TRBJ2-4 | 12 | TRBV30 | AWRTSGAKNIQY
TRBJ2-1 | 12 | TRBV5-1 | ASTSGSDDNEQF
TRBJ1-1 | 13 | TRBV28 | ASSLGGRGYIEAF
TRBJ1-6 | 12 | TRBV14 | ASSPWVGASPLH
TRBJ2-7 | 13 | TRBV4-1 | ASSQARGSLYEQY
TRBJ2-5 | 16 | TRBV3-1 | ASSRSETRLTFKETQY
TRBJ2-7 | 12 | TRBV3-1 | ASSTGQSSYEQY
TRBJ2-7 | 11 | TRBV4-1 | ASSQAGTGEQY
TRBJ2-3 | 13 | TRBV27 | ASSEPRDGTDTQY
TRBJ2-3 | 14 | TRBV5-5 | ASSPGGGGVADTQY
TRBJ2-7 | 13 | TRBV4-1 | ASSQDRGEGYEQY
TRBJ2-1 | 13 | TRBV2 | ASSEISGRGGEQF